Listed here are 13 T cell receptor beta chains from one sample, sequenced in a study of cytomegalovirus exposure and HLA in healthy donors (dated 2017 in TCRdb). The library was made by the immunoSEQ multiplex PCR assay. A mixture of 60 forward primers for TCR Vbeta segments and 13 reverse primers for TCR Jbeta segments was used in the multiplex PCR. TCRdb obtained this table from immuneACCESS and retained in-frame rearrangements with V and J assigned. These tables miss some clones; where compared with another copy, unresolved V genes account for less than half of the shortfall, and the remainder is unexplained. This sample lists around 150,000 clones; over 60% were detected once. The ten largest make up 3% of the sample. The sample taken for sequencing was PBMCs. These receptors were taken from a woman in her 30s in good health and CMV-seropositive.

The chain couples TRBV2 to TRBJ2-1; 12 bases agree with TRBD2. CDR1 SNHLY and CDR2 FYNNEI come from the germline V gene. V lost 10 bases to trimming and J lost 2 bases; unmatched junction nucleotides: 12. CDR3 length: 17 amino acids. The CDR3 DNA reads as TGTGCCACTCTACTAGCGGGAGGACAATTACCCTACAATGAGCAGTTCTTC. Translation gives CATLLAGGQLPYNEQFF. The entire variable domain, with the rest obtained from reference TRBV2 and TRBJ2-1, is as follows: EPEVTQTPSHQVTQMGQEVILRCVPISNHLYFYWYRQILGQKVEFLVSFYNNEISEKSEIFDDQFSVERPDGSNFTLKIRSTKLEDSAMYFCATLLAGGQLPYNEQFFGPGTRLTVL.

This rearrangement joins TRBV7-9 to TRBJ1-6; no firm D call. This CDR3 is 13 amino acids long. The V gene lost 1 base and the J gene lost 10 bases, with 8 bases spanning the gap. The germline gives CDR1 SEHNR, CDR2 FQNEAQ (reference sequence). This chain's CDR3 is CASSLDVESPLHF. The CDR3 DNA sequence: TGTGCCAGCAGCTTAGATGTAGAATCACCCCTCCACTTT.

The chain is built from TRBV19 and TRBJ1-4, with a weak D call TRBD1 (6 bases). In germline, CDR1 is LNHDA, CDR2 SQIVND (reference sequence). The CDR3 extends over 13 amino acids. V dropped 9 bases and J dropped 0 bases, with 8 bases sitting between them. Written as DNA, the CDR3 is TGTGCCAGCAGGGGATCAACTAATGAAAAACTGTTTTTT. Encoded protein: CASRGSTNEKLFF. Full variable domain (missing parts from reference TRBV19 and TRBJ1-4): DGGITQSPKYLFRKEGQNVTLSCEQNLNHDAMYWYRQDPGQGLRLIYYSQIVNDFQKGDIAEGYSVSREKKESFPLTVTSAQKNPTAFYLCASRGSTNEKLFFGSGTQLSVL.

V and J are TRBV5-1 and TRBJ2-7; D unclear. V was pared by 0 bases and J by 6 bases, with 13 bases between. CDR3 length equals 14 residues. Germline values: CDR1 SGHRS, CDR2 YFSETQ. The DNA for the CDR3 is TGCGCCAGCAGCTTGGCCCTCCAGCGAAGCGAGCAGTACTTC. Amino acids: CASSLALQRSEQYF.

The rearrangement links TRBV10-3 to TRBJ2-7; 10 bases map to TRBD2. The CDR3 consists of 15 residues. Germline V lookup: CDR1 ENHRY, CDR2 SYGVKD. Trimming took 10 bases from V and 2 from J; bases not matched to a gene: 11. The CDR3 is CATIQTLAGTYEQYF. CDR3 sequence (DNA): TGTGCCACCATACAGACACTAGCGGGAACCTACGAGCAGTACTTC.

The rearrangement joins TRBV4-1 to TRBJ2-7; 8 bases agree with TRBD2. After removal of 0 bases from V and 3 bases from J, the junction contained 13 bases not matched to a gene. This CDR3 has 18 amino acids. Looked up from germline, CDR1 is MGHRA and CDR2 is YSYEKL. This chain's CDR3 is CASSQDEGNSGANYEQYF. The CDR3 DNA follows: TGCGCCAGCAGCCAAGATGAGGGAAATAGCGGGGCTAACTACGAGCAGTACTTC.

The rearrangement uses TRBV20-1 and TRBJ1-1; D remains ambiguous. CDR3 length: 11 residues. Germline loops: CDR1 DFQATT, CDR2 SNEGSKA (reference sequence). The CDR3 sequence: CRAHRGTEAFF. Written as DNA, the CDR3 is TGCAGGGCCCATCGGGGAACTGAAGCTTTCTTT.

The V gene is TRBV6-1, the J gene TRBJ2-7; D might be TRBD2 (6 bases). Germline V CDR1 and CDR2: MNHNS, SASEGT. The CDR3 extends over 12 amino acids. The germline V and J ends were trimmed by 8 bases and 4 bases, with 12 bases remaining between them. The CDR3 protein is CASSVGGYEQYF. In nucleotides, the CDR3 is TGTGCCAGCTCCGTCGGGGGTTACGAGCAGTACTTC.

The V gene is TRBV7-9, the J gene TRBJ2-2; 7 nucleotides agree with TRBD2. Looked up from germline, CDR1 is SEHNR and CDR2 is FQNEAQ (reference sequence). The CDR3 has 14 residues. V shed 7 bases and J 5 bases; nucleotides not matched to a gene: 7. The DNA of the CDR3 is TGTGCCAGCACCCCGTGGGGGGGTACCGGGGAGCTGTTTTTT. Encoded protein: CASTPWGGTGELFF.

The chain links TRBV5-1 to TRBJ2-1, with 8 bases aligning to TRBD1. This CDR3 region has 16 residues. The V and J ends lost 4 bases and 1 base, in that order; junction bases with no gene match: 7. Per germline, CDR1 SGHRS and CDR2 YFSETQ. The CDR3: CASSGPQGASYNEQFF. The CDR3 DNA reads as TGCGCCAGCAGCGGCCCCCAGGGGGCGTCCTACAATGAGCAGTTCTTC.

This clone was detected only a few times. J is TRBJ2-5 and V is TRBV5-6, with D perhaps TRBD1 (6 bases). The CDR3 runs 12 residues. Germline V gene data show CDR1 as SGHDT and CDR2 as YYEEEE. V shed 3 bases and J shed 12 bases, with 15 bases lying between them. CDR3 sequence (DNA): TGTGCCAGCAGCTCGGGAACGGGACAAGAGTACTTC. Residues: CASSSGTGQEYF. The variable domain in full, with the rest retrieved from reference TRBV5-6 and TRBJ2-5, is DAGVTQSPTHLIKTRGQQVTLRCSPKSGHDTVSWYQQALGQGPQFIFQYYEEEERQRGNFPDRFSGHQFPNYSSELNVNALLLGDSALYLCASSSGTGQEYFGPGTRLLVL.

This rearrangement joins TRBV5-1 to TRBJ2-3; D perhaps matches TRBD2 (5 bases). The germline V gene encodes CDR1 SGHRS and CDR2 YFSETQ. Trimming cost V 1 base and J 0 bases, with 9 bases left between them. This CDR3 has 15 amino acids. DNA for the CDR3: TGCGCCAGCAGCTTGAGACTAATTAGCACAGATACGCAGTATTTT. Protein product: CASSLRLISTDTQYF.

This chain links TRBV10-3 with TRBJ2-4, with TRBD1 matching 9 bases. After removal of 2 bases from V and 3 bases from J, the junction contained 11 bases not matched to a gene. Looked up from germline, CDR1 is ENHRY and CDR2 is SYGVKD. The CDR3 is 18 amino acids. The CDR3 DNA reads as TGTGCCATCAGTGAGAGGGACAGGGAACTTGGGGTCAAAAACATTCAGTACTTC. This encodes CAISERDRELGVKNIQYF.